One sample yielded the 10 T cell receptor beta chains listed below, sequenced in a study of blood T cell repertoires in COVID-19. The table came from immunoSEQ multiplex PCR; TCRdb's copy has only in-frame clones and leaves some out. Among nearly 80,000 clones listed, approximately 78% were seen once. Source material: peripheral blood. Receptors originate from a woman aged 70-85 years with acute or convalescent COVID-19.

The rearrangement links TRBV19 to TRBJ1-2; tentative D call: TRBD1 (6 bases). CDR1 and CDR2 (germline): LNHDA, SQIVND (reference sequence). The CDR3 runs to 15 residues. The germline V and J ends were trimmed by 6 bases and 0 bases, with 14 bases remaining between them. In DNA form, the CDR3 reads TGTGCCAGTAGCATACAGGGCTTAGCTAACTATGGCTACACCTTC. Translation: CASSIQGLANYGYTF.

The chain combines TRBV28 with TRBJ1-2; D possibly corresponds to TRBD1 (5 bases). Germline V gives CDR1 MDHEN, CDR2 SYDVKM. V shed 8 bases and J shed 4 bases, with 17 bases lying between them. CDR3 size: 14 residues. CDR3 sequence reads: CASGTQDGAYGYTF. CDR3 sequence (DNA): TGTGCCAGCGGTACACAGGACGGTGCCTATGGCTACACCTTC.

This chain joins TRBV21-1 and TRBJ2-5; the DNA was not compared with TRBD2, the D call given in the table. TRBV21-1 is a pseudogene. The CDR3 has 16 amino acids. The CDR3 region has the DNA TGTGCCAGCCCATGGACCGGGAGTCCCAATCCGGAGACCCAGTACTTC. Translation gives CASPWTGSPNPETQYF.

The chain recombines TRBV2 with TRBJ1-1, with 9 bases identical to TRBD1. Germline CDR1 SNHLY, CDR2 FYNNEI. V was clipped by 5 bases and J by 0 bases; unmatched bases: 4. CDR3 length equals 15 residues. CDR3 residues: CASSKDRGLNTEAFF. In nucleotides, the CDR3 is TGTGCCAGCAGTAAGGACAGGGGTCTGAACACTGAAGCTTTCTTT.

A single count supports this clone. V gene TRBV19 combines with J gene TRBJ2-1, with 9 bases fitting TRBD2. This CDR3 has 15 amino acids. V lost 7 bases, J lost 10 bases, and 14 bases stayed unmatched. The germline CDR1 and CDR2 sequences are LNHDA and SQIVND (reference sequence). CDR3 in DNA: TGTGCCAGTATCCCCTCTGCGGGGGGGTATTCGGAGCAGTTCTTC. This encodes CASIPSAGGYSEQFF.

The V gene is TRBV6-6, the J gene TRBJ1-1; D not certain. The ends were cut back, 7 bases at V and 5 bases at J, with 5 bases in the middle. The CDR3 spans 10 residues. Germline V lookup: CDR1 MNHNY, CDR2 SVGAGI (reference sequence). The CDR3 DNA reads TGTGCCAGCATCGGGACTGAAGCTTTCTTT. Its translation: CASIGTEAFF.

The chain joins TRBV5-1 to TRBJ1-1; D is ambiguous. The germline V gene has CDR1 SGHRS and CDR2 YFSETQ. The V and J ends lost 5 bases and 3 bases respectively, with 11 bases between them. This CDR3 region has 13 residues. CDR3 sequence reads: CASRRGGDTEAFF. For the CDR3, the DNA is TGCGCCAGCAGGAGAGGCGGGGACACTGAAGCTTTCTTT.

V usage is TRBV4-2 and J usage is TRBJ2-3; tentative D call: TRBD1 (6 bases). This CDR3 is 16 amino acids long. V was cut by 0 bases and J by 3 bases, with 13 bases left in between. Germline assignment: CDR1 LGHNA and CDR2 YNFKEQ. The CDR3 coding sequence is TGTGCCAGCAGCCAAGATCTGGGGACAAGGACAGATACGCAGTATTTT. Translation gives CASSQDLGTRTDTQYF.

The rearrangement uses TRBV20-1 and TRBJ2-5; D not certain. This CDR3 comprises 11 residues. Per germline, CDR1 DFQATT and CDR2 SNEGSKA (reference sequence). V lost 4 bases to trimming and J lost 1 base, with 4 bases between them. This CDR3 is CSATSQETQYF. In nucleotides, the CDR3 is TGCAGTGCTACTAGCCAAGAGACCCAGTACTTC.

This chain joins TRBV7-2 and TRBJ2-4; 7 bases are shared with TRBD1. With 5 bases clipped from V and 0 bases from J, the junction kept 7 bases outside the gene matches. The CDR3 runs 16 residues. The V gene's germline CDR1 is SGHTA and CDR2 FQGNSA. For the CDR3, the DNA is TGTGCCAGCAGCGAAAGACAGGGAGAAGCCAAAAACATTCAGTACTTC. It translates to CASSERQGEAKNIQYF.